This T cell receptor (beta chain) emerged from a study of CD8+CD57+ T cells in acquired aplastic anemia. Patients included in sequencing had previously demonstrated CD8+CD57+ cell expansion by flow cytometry. When blood sampling took place, the patients had received no therapy. The TCR beta profiling, which covered VDJ combination and CDR3 sequence, was carried out using genomic DNA as the template. TCRdb fed the reads into MiXCR, producing one record per CDR3 protein. The data contain 150,000 to 200,000 distinct CDR3 sequences, more than 45% of them singletons. The TCR sequence derives from a human donor with aplastic anemia. Sequenced sample: sorted CD4+, CD8+, or CD8+CD57+ T cells (not recorded which) from PBMCs.

The CDR3 DNA reads TGTGCCACCAGGGGGGGGGCCGGCGAGCAGTACTTC. It translates to CATRGGAGEQYF. The rearrangement joins TRBV15 to TRBJ2-7, with TRBD2 as a possible D gene (7 bases). CDR1 and CDR2 from the germline V gene are LNHNV and YYDKDF (reference sequence). Trimming stripped 6 bases from V and 6 bases from J, with 12 bases between. This CDR3 contains 12 residues.